Below, 32 T cell receptor beta chains from the same sample are listed, as sequenced in a study of CD8+ T cells in alopecia areata. As the sequencing template, cDNA was produced by extracting RNA and reverse transcribing it. Repertoires were generated with immunoSEQ multiplex PCR, while TCRdb's copy carries only in-frame clones and drops some. This sample carries 150,000 to 200,000 clones, around 64% of them seen once, and the ten largest clones take roughly 1.3%. Treatment specified: oral pan-JAK inhibitor, 5-10 mg twice daily. Material: CD4+ T cells sorted from blood, obtained at approximately week 50, from a patient treated with tofacitinib. The receptor set was obtained from a human donor with alopecia areata.

This clone was seen a few times. Compared with germline, one end of the junction differs, possibly owing to a read error. The V call is TRBV25-1, the J call TRBJ2-3; D remains ambiguous. From germline, CDR1 is MGHDK and CDR2 SYGVNS. The CDR3 has 12 residues. CDR3 in amino acids: CASSGNSLYQDF. CDR3 DNA sequence: TGTGCCAGCAGTGGGAACTCGTTATATCAAGATTTT.

The V and J genes are TRBV29-1 and TRBJ2-3, with D possibly TRBD2 on 6 matching bases. The CDR3 has 13 residues. With 6 bases removed from V and 1 base from J, the gap between germline ends came to 11 bases. The germline CDR1 and CDR2 sequences are SQVTM and ANQGSEA. CDR3 residues: CSVAGFRTDTQYF. The CDR3 bases are TGCAGCGTCGCGGGGTTCCGCACAGATACGCAGTATTTT.

The chain joins TRBV9 to TRBJ2-7; no definite D call. CDR1 and CDR2 (germline): SGDLS, YYNGEE. The CDR3 totals 15 residues. Trimming stripped 0 bases from V and 0 bases from J, with 10 bases between. In nucleotides, the CDR3 is TGTGCCAGCAGCGTAGGAATCACAGACTCCTACGAGCAGTACTTC. This gives the protein CASSVGITDSYEQYF.

The genes are TRBV5-4 and TRBJ1-2; 7 bases map to TRBD1. Per the germline V gene, CDR1 is SGHNT and CDR2 is YYREEE (reference sequence). Trimming cost V 5 bases and J 4 bases; bases outside gene matches: 5. This CDR3 is 13 amino acids long. DNA for the CDR3: TGTGCCAGCAGTTCGACAGGGATCTATGGCTACACCTTC. Amino acid sequence: CASSSTGIYGYTF.

The rearrangement joins TRBV29-1 to TRBJ2-1; the D is unclear. V lost 6 bases and J 0 bases, leaving 9 bases between the germline ends. This CDR3 spans 13 amino acids. Germline V gene lookup returns CDR1 SQVTM and CDR2 ANQGSEA. This CDR3 reads CSVASSSYNEQFF. The DNA of the CDR3 is TGCAGCGTCGCCTCCAGCTCCTACAATGAGCAGTTCTTC.

The chain carries TRBV10-1 and TRBJ2-3; D may be TRBD1 or TRBD2 (5 bases each). CDR3 length: 14 amino acids. V lost 8 bases and J 2 bases, leaving 14 bases between the germline ends. Germline loops: CDR1 WNHNN, CDR2 SYGVQD (reference sequence). The DNA for the CDR3 is TGCGCCAGCGCCCCCGGGACGGTCACAGATACGCAGTATTTT. Translating gives CASAPGTVTDTQYF.

This clone came up a few times. V gene TRBV6-6 combines with J gene TRBJ2-3, with TRBD1 matching over 8 bases. Trimming at V came to 0 bases and at J to 12 bases, leaving 14 bases not matched to a gene. Germline V gene lookup returns CDR1 MNHNY and CDR2 SVGAGI (reference sequence). CDR3 size: 16 residues. Here the CDR3 reads CASSYSPRGPSVSQYF. CDR3 coding DNA: TGTGCCAGCAGTTACTCCCCCAGGGGGCCCTCCGTGTCACAGTATTTT.

J is TRBJ1-2 and V is TRBV9; maybe TRBD1 (6 bases). The V gene lost 4 bases and the J gene lost 0 bases, with 16 bases spanning the gap. The CDR3 length is 16 residues. Germline CDR1 and CDR2: SGDLS and YYNGEE. The CDR3 reads CASSPRGQTTNYGYTF. CDR3 nucleotides: TGTGCCAGCAGCCCACGGGGGCAGACGACTAACTATGGCTACACCTTC.

The chain is built from TRBV10-3 and TRBJ2-5; 8 bases agree with TRBD2. The CDR3 extends over 16 amino acids. The V and J ends lost 10 bases and 0 bases, in that order; junction bases with no gene match: 13. Germline lookup yields CDR1 ENHRY and CDR2 SYGVKD. The CDR3 DNA sequence: TGTGCCACTGGTGGTCTAGGCGGGGGGTACCAAGAGACCCAGTACTTC. The encoded protein is CATGGLGGGYQETQYF.

This clone was counted a few times. The V gene is TRBV5-1, the J gene TRBJ2-7, with 7 bases fitting TRBD1. V shed 0 bases and J 7 bases; nucleotides not matched to a gene: 1. The CDR3 covers 12 residues. The germline gives CDR1 SGHRS, CDR2 YFSETQ. The DNA of the CDR3 is TGCGCCAGCAGCTTGGGGACAGGAGAGCAGTACTTC. It encodes CASSLGTGEQYF.

This clone has just a few counts. J is TRBJ2-2 and V is TRBV29-1; a weak D match, TRBD2 (7 bases). CDR3 length: 16 amino acids. V was shortened by 5 bases and J by 7 bases, with 23 bases between the two germline ends. Germline loops: CDR1 SQVTM, CDR2 ANQGSEA. The CDR3 sequence: CSVTRLGGGDNGELFF. The DNA of the CDR3 is TGCAGCGTTACCCGCCTAGGAGGGGGGGATAACGGGGAGCTGTTTTTT.

The CDR3, as DNA: TGTGCCAGCAGTCTTCGACAGGCGCCCTACGAGCAGTACTTC. This encodes CASSLRQAPYEQYF. The V gene is TRBV2, the J gene TRBJ2-7; maybe TRBD1 (6 bases). Trimming took off 5 bases at V and 2 bases at J, with 13 bases between the two ends. In germline, CDR1 is SNHLY, CDR2 FYNNEI. The CDR3 sequence is 14 residues long. Drawing the rest from reference TRBV2 and TRBJ2-7, the complete variable domain is EPEVTQTPSHQVTQMGQEVILRCVPISNHLYFYWYRQILGQKVEFLVSFYNNEISEKSEIFDDQFSVERPDGSNFTLKIRSTKLEDSAMYFCASSLRQAPYEQYFGPGTRLTVT.

The gene calls are TRBV30 and TRBJ1-1; D is uncertain. The CDR3 is 11 amino acids. Germline V gives CDR1 GTSNPN, CDR2 SVGIG (reference sequence). The ends were cut back, 5 bases at V and 7 bases at J, with 11 bases in the middle. The CDR3 DNA is TGTGCCTGGTTAAGGGAAGTTGAAGCTTTCTTT. It translates to CAWLREVEAFF.

This rearrangement joins TRBV27 to TRBJ1-1, with D perhaps matching TRBD1 (5 bases). V was clipped by 1 base and J by 1 base, with 19 bases between them. The CDR3 loop spans 18 amino acids. CDR1 MNHEY and CDR2 SMNVEV come from the germline V gene (reference sequence). The chain's CDR3 is CASSLFGGLGVRNTEAFF. The DNA for the CDR3 is TGTGCCAGCAGTTTATTCGGGGGGTTGGGGGTGAGGAACACTGAAGCTTTCTTT.

V gene TRBV7-3 combines with J gene TRBJ1-6, with no clear D. The CDR3 loop spans 13 amino acids. CDR1 is SGHTA and CDR2 is FQGTGA in the germline V gene. V was trimmed by 0 bases and J by 8 bases, leaving 5 bases between them. CDR3 in amino acids: CASSLTNDSPLHF. CDR3 nucleotides: TGTGCCAGCAGCTTAACGAACGATTCACCCCTCCACTTT.

The chain couples TRBV5-1 to TRBJ1-1, with D unresolved. Germline V gene lookup returns CDR1 SGHRS and CDR2 YFSETQ. The V end lost 0 bases, the J end lost 0 bases, and 9 bases lay between the germline ends. This CDR3 comprises 15 residues. CDR3 sequence: CASSLASSLNTEAFF. In DNA form, the CDR3 reads TGCGCCAGCAGCTTGGCGTCCTCTCTGAACACTGAAGCTTTCTTT.

This sequence joins TRBV2 and TRBJ1-2; the match to TRBD1 covers 8 bases. The junction had 10 bases not matched to a gene; V was cut back by 7 bases and J by 6 bases. CDR1 SNHLY and CDR2 FYNNEI come from the germline V gene. The CDR3 runs 14 residues. The chain's CDR3 is CASKAFRQGNGYTF. CDR3 DNA sequence: TGTGCCAGCAAGGCCTTCAGACAGGGGAATGGCTACACCTTC.

This chain connects TRBV2 to TRBJ2-7; 8 bases are shared with TRBD2. Trimming removed 5 bases from V and 0 bases from J; junction bases left unmatched: 0. Germline V gene data show CDR1 as SNHLY and CDR2 as FYNNEI. The CDR3 totals 13 residues. CDR3 sequence (DNA): TGTGCCAGCAGTCGGGGGGGCTCCTACGAGCAGTACTTC. Its protein product is CASSRGGSYEQYF.

V and J are TRBV9 and TRBJ1-2; 9 nucleotides line up with TRBD1. CDR3 length equals 17 residues. Looked up from germline, CDR1 is SGDLS and CDR2 is YYNGEE. V gave up 0 bases and J gave up 7 bases; unmatched junction bases: 13. The CDR3 protein is CASSVAGGLGQGFGYTF. The CDR3, as DNA: TGTGCCAGCAGCGTAGCTGGTGGATTGGGACAGGGTTTTGGCTACACCTTC.

This clone has more than one count but fewer than ten. This sequence joins TRBV7-2 and TRBJ1-1, with D unresolved. The germline gives CDR1 SGHTA, CDR2 FQGNSA. The length of the CDR3 is 13 residues. Between the trimmed V and J ends, which lost 6 bases and 1 base, there was a span of 9 bases. The CDR3 coding sequence is TGTGCCAGCAGTGAGTGGGCGAACACTGAAGCTTTCTTT. Translating gives CASSEWANTEAFF. Complete variable domain (other parts from reference TRBV7-2 and TRBJ1-1): GAGVSQSPSNKVTEKGKDVELRCDPISGHTALYWYRQSLGQGLEFLIYFQGNSAPDKSGLPSDRFSAERTGGSVSTLTIQRTQQEDSAVYLCASSEWANTEAFFGQGTRLTVV.

This clone was observed once. V and J are TRBV30 and TRBJ2-5; perhaps TRBD2 as D (6 bases). Deletions cut 4 bases from V and 3 bases from J, with 12 bases between. Germline assignment: CDR1 GTSNPN and CDR2 SVGIG (reference sequence). The CDR3 contains 13 residues. In DNA, the CDR3 is TGTGCCTGGACCTTACTAGCAGAAGAGACCCAGTACTTC. Encoded protein: CAWTLLAEETQYF.

This clone was seen a few times. This chain links TRBV11-1 with TRBJ2-5, with D possibly TRBD1 on 6 matching bases. Germline loops: CDR1 SGHAT, CDR2 FQDESV (reference sequence). Deletions cut 3 bases from V and 7 bases from J, with 12 bases between. The CDR3 length is 13 residues. The CDR3, as DNA: TGTGCCAGCAGCTTCAACAGGGAAGGGACCCAGTACTTC. It encodes CASSFNREGTQYF.

The chain joins TRBV29-1 to TRBJ1-2; 9 bases fit TRBD1. CDR1 is SQVTM and CDR2 is ANQGSEA in the germline V gene. The CDR3 is 12 amino acids. Trimming at V came to 7 bases and at J to 3 bases, leaving 3 bases not matched to a gene. The CDR3 reads CSGRTGDYGYTF. The CDR3 DNA reads as TGCAGCGGTCGGACAGGGGACTATGGCTACACCTTC.

This clone has just a few counts. The V gene is TRBV29-1, the J gene TRBJ1-1; D possibly corresponds to TRBD1 (5 bases). The length of the CDR3 is 13 residues. Trimming removed 6 bases from V and 4 bases from J, with 15 bases in between. CDR1 is SQVTM, CDR2 ANQGSEA, per germline. The CDR3 sequence: CSVSETGVTEAFF. CDR3 DNA: TGCAGCGTCAGTGAAACAGGAGTCACTGAAGCTTTCTTT.

The sample holds a few counts of this clone. The chain has TRBV7-7 and TRBJ2-2; TRBD2 agrees at 8 bases. CDR1 and CDR2 from the germline V gene are SSHAT and FNYEAQ (reference sequence). The CDR3 covers 14 residues. The J segment lost 6 bases and the V segment lost 2 bases, leaving 2 bases of the junction unmatched. In DNA, the CDR3 is TGTGCCAGCAGCTTAAGGACTAGCCCCGGGGAGCTGTTTTTT. As protein: CASSLRTSPGELFF.

This clone was seen a handful of times. J is TRBJ2-3 and V is TRBV7-9; D is uncertain. This CDR3 spans 15 amino acids. Trimming removed 3 bases at V and 0 bases at J, with 10 bases between. CDR1 and CDR2 from the germline V gene are SEHNR and FQNEAQ (reference sequence). This CDR3 is CASSFRDTSTDTQYF. CDR3 sequence (DNA): TGTGCCAGCAGCTTCCGCGACACTAGCACAGATACGCAGTATTTT.

The V call is TRBV6-6, the J call TRBJ2-7, with D tentatively TRBD1 (6 bases). Per germline, CDR1 MNHNY and CDR2 SVGAGI (reference sequence). The CDR3 length is 10 residues. V lost 9 bases to trimming and J lost 3 bases, with 6 bases between them. Written as DNA, the CDR3 is TGTGCCAGGGACAGCTACGAGCAGTACTTC. Encoded protein: CARDSYEQYF.

The chain is built from TRBV29-1 and TRBJ2-3, with D perhaps matching TRBD1 (6 bases). The CDR3 consists of 11 residues. Trimming left V 3 bases short and J 8 bases short, with 9 bases between. Germline CDR1 reads SQVTM; CDR2 reads ANQGSEA. CDR3 protein: CSVDNRVTQYF. As DNA, the CDR3 is TGCAGCGTTGATAACAGGGTTACGCAGTATTTT.

This clone appeared many times. The chain has TRBV27 and TRBJ2-1; no reliable D call. Per the germline V gene, CDR1 is MNHEY and CDR2 is SMNVEV (reference sequence). CDR3 length: 13 residues. Trimming removed 7 bases from V and 12 bases from J, with 19 bases in between. The CDR3 region has the DNA TGTGCCAGCACCGAACTTCGGAAAGTCGGGCAGTTCTTC. It codes for CASTELRKVGQFF.

In this sample, this clone turned up a few times. This chain connects TRBV21-1 to TRBJ2-7; no check of the table's D call, TRBD2, against the DNA was made. TRBV21-1 is reported as a pseudogene. CDR3 length: 17 amino acids. This CDR3 is CASSAPRSGMIYHEQYF. DNA of the CDR3: TGTGCCAGCAGCGCCCCTCGGAGCGGGATGATATATCACGAGCAGTACTTC.

The V and J genes are TRBV27 and TRBJ1-2; 9 bases agree with TRBD1. The germline V gene has CDR1 MNHEY and CDR2 SMNVEV (reference sequence). Losses at the gene ends were 6 bases for V and 3 bases for J; bases not matched to a gene: 8. CDR3 length: 15 amino acids. CDR3 sequence: CASRQGQGKHYGYTF. CDR3 in DNA: TGTGCCAGCAGACAGGGACAGGGAAAGCACTATGGCTACACCTTC.

This chain connects TRBV5-1 to TRBJ2-3, with 8 bases fitting TRBD2. The V gene end was trimmed by 4 bases and the J gene end by 6 bases; junction bases not matched to a gene: 7. The CDR3 is made up of 14 amino acids. CDR1 is SGHRS, CDR2 YFSETQ, per germline. This CDR3 reads CASSGGGPPDTQYF. DNA of the CDR3: TGCGCCAGCAGCGGCGGGGGGCCACCTGATACGCAGTATTTT.